The subject of this entry is one T cell receptor beta chain. No cognate antigen has been identified for it. Per-nucleotide qualities are absent, and no much larger clonotype sits a single base away. This entry comes from a study of cytomegalovirus exposure and HLA in healthy donors (dated by TCRdb to about 2017). Some background on the complete study: According to an earlier analysis of 587 of the donors, about 190 million T cells yielded 120 million or so unique TCR beta sequences and approximately 300 Gb of sequence data. About 310 gigabases of sequencing data and 78 million or so unique TCR sequences were included in an early release covering roughly 600 HLA-typed donors. Of the 398 genotyped donors, 75% to 85% were placed in the genetic ancestry cluster associated with self-reported Caucasian donors. The study aimed to test whether cataloging public T cell receptors could reveal signatures of past pathogen exposure. The study used immunosequencing to profile the T cell repertoires of 666 subjects and linked those repertoires to cytomegalovirus serostatus. In addition to the first cohort of several hundred subjects, a separate validation cohort of 100 to 150 different subjects was used. The study combined high-throughput TCR immunosequencing, statistical association of individual TCRs with disease status, and machine learning to predict cytomegalovirus infection status. To study patterns of TCR occurrence, a later analysis re-analyzed previously published TCR beta repertoires from around 660 donors and added high-resolution HLA genotyping. In the later analysis, no new phenotypic data were used to find candidate immune exposures; instead, reliance was placed on TCR beta sequences and their occurrence across donors. An earlier analysis of 587 of the donors used high-throughput TCR beta sequencing to judge whether each TCR beta V gene segment behaved as functional or pseudogenic. Donor age, sex, ethnicity and CMV serostatus were compiled alongside the repertoire data. A later genetic analysis took genome-wide SNP genotypes for 398 of the 666 donors and used that subset as a discovery cohort. Every discovery cohort repertoire had been produced on one sequencing platform. Class I and class II HLA loci were covered by the typing at four-digit resolution. The number of donors typed differed by locus, with about 629-640 for A, B, C, DRB1 and DQB1, more than 500 for DQA1, over 600 for DPA1, and around 460 for DPB1. Because of strong linkage in the cohort, 5 or 6 DR-DQ haplotypes were treated as single units for association and clustering. Among a few hundred genotyped donors of the cohort, an average of 235,054 unique TCR beta nucleotide sequences were sequenced per donor, roughly 20% of them non-productive. Findings and caveats that apply to the study as a whole: The classifier was reported to diagnose cytomegalovirus status with high specificity and sensitivity in both the original cohort and the validation cohort. This cohort had only TCR beta chains sequenced, and the lack of alpha or paired-chain data limited which features could be detected. Linkage disequilibrium might explain the correlated functional status among segregating V segments, but an unknown experimental factor could not be ruled out. While some public TCRs were present in many individuals, most TCR sequences turned up only very rarely across donors. A few of the identified cytomegalovirus-associated TCR beta chains were confirmed in vitro to be specific for cytomegalovirus antigens. The authors suggested that the approach could potentially be generalized to other disease states and immunological phenotypes. When HLA alleles, especially DR and DQ, strongly co-occurred, attributing TCR associations to individual alleles was difficult. Compared with equally common non-associated chains, HLA-associated TCR beta chains in a later analysis were more clonally expanded and had lower generation probabilities. Most CMV-associated TCR beta chains appeared to be HLA-restricted in a later analysis, and the HLA associations seemed to be driven largely by CMV exposure. In the study, approximately 160 TCR beta chains were listed as associated with cytomegalovirus. A group of highly shared sequence variants was considered likely to be a technical artifact of the sequencing pipeline. Because HLA typing was unavailable for some donors at each locus, only the typed subset was used in association tests. Presence/absence analyses assumed roughly uniform sequencing depth across donors, an assumption that may not hold. A later analysis found that TCR association rates varied across HLA loci, with DRB1 alleles showing the most associated TCRs and HLA-C alleles the fewest. The earlier analysis of about 600 of the donors excluded some 16 rarely observed V segments, including chromosome 9 orphons, because counts were too low. A further reported finding was that TCR beta sequences accurately predicted the HLA-A and HLA-B alleles for most subjects in the first cohort. Some IMGT-functional V segments, including TRBV6-2 and TRBV6-3, could not be told apart with the 87-base-pair reads, so those segments were excluded. An earlier analysis of approximately 530 of the donors showed that most TCR beta V segments appeared in productive rearrangements either about 87% or about 30% of the time, which broadly matched IMGT annotations. Specific HLA alleles were associated with about 17,000 TCR beta sequences at a false discovery rate of 0.05 in a later analysis. Immune exposure information for the cohort was limited to CMV serostatus. A later genetic analysis reported fewer N-insertions in productive TCRs among donors in an Asian-associated ancestry cluster than the roughly 620-donor mean. Several of the top co-occurrence clusters appeared to be linked to parvovirus B19, influenza, CMV and Epstein-Barr virus, according to a later analysis. In a later genetic analysis, a missense DCLRE1C variant was associated with V-gene and J-gene trimming of TCR beta chains, and the association was replicated in an independent cohort.

In total, approximately 690 healthy bone marrow donors made up the cohort. At the time of sampling, all cohort members were nominally healthy, though unrecorded immune exposures were likely present. The donor tested CMV seronegative, placing the donor among the 352 seronegative members of the cohort. Each donor provided a peripheral blood sample, and peripheral blood mononuclear cells were used for TCR beta sequencing. Genomic DNA extraction from the blood cell samples was performed with the Qiagen DNeasy Blood Extraction Kit. Trimming at the junction amounts to 3 bases on V and 10 bases on J, and the germline ends lie 9 bases apart. From its cysteine to its phenylalanine, the CDR3 spans 12 amino acids. The retained sequence is limited to the CDR3, 36 bases, with the frame set at the first base. According to the germline V gene, CDR1 reads MNHNS and CDR2 reads SASEGT. The method behind the library was the immunoSEQ multiplex PCR assay. For the multiplex PCR, a mixture combining 60 forward primers for TCR Vbeta segments and 13 reverse primers for TCR Jbeta segments was used. Amplification of the CDR3 region of rearranged TCR beta genes was performed with a multiplex PCR assay on genomic DNA. The amplified TCR beta libraries were sequenced on the Illumina HiSeq System as 87-base-pair reads. The original methods were these. In a later analysis, 77 million or so unique TCR beta chains were counted across the approximately 640 repertoires, and around 10 million of these chains were shared by at least two donors. To remove PCR and sequencing errors, raw reads were error-corrected and collapsed into unique sequences using a nearest-neighbor algorithm that merged closely related sequences. To assign V, D and J gene segments, CDR3 sequences were aligned to IMGT reference sequences. For a sequence to be retained, a match of at least six nucleotides was required to both a V gene segment and a J gene segment. Rearrangements were called productive when the CDR3 lacked stop codons and stayed in frame with V and J; all others were non-productive. Following IMGT convention, CDR3 was defined as the stretch from the second conserved V-encoded cysteine to the conserved J-encoded phenylalanine. Sequences without an unambiguous match to a single V gene segment were excluded from the earlier analysis of a few hundred of the donors. In an earlier analysis of approximately 610 of the donors, V segments were called functional above 56.7% productive rearrangements and were called segregating when the between-donor standard deviation exceeded 5%. A statistical classification framework was developed to diagnose cytomegalovirus status using the catalog of TCR beta chain sequences. V and J gene assignment, in a later analysis, came from comparing TCR nucleotide sequences with IMGT/GENE-DB human TR gene sequences. The TCRdist pipeline was used in a later analysis to assign CDR3 sequences and most-parsimonious VDJ recombination scenarios. In a later analysis, each TCR beta chain was defined by its CDR3 amino acid sequence together with its V-gene family, and reads lacking a unique V-gene family were excluded. In a later analysis, some 600 highly shared, low-generation-probability nucleotide sequences were removed to address suspected cross-contamination and a sequencing artifact. A later analysis calculated a clonal expansion index for each public chain from normalized within-repertoire ranks of inferred template counts. In a later analysis, generation probabilities were computed using a VDJ recombination model fitted to out-of-frame rearrangements, and the results were checked against IGoR. In a later analysis, hypergeometric tests were used to score TCR-TCR, TCR-HLA and TCR-CMV co-occurrence, with a repertoire-size bias correction applied to TCR pairs. False discovery rates were estimated in a later analysis by permuting HLA or CMV assignments 20 times. In a later analysis, co-occurring TCRs were grouped with DBSCAN, and TCRdist sequence similarity was added when clustering was performed within HLA-allele-positive subsets. For co-occurrence clustering, repertoires with fewer than 30,000 or more than 120,000 public chains were excluded, along with five repertoires with anomalous nucleotide sharing. In TCRdb, the immuneACCESS table is reduced to in-frame sequences with V and J assigned. These tables do not hold every clone; where another copy was compared, an unresolved V gene accounts for under half, and the others remain unexplained. V and J calls and clone size are copied from that table; D and trimming were computed from the DNA. For this sample there are fewer than 150,000 clones; over 75% appear just once. In total, the top ten clones hold less than 1.5% of the sample.

The sample was PBMCs. The receptor comes from a female donor in good health and CMV-seronegative. The V gene is TRBV6-1 and the J gene is TRBJ1-4; a confident D gene designation cannot be given. Read as DNA, the sequence is TGTGCCAGCAGTGAGAGGGCCGGAAAACTGTTTTTT. Its translation reads: CASSERAGKLFF.